In its sample, the clone carrying this T cell receptor beta chain was seen a few times. The length of the CDR3 is 13 residues. CDR1 is SGHDN and CDR2 is FVKESK in the germline V gene. After removal of 6 bases from V and 5 bases from J, the junction contained 5 bases not matched to a gene. The protocol was immunoSEQ multiplex PCR, while the TCRdb copy is restricted to in-frame clones and leaves out a portion. The sample holds about 160,000 clones; around 82% are singletons and the top ten take 4.5% to 7.5%. The entry originates in a study of blood T cell repertoires in COVID-19. Study overall: Sources were T cells, B-cell-depleted T cells, or PBMCs; the material itself was cDNA or gDNA.

Enrollees, about 18 to 95 years old, lived in about two dozen US areas. Participant-reported clinical history was the basis for cohort assignment. In Cohort 3, a recovered donor had either two negative PCRs, clearance, or symptom resolution. Material: PBMCs or T cells enriched from blood (not recorded which). The receptor comes from a middle-aged man who had recovered from COVID-19. The J gene is TRBJ1-1, the V gene TRBV14; TRBD1 aligns across 8 bases. In nucleotides, the CDR3 is TGTGCCAGCAGGGACAGGGTTTGGACTGAAGCTTTCTTT. Translated: CASRDRVWTEAFF.